This T cell receptor (beta chain) was sequenced for a study of patients and donors after allogeneic stem cell transplantation. This clonotype was recorded only once. Germline lookup yields CDR1 SGDLS and CDR2 YYNGEE. Trimming shortened V by 0 bases and J by 0 bases, and 7 bases separated the two germline ends. This CDR3 contains 16 residues. TCRdb processed the RT-PCR reads anew with MiXCR; each CDR3 protein has one entry. The sample shows 190,000 or so distinct CDR3 sequences, 41% of them seen only once. The chain employs TRBV9 and TRBJ1-6, with D maybe TRBD1 (5 bases). The receptor was isolated from a human donor who was either an allogeneic HSCT recipient or a stem cell or donor lymphocyte infusion donor (not recorded which). It is not recorded whose cells these are; they may come from a transplant donor. Sequencing used blood, either unsorted or a sorted T cell fraction (not recorded which). CDR3 sequence: CASSVGGSSYNSPLHF. In DNA, the CDR3 is TGTGCCAGCAGCGTAGGGGGGAGCTCCTATAATTCACCCCTCCACTTT.